This T cell receptor beta chain originates from a study of Graves' ophthalmopathy and Graves' hyperthyroidism. As for the study in general: Ahead of any treatment, peripheral blood was obtained at the initial diagnosis.

The hyperthyroidism patients had a new diagnosis of under 2 months' duration and were aged 18 to 65. CDR1 is SQVTM and CDR2 is ANQGSEA in the germline V gene. The CDR3 consists of 11 residues. Trimming removed 7 bases at V and 5 bases at J, with 12 bases between. CDR3 regions of TCR beta were amplified from RNA transcripts. Scientists carried out first-round RT-PCR using HTBI primers and then a second-round multiplex PCR. TCRdb used MiXCR to reprocess the multiplex PCR reads, holding one entry per CDR3 protein. Here the sample spans 35,000 to 50,000 distinct CDR3 sequences, roughly 49% being singletons.

The sample was peripheral blood. The TCR comes from an adult woman with stable Graves' hyperthyroidism. This sequence joins TRBV29-1 and TRBJ2-7; D may be TRBD1 (6 bases). The CDR3 here is CSANTGHEQYF. CDR3 nucleotides: TGCAGCGCCAATACAGGGCACGAGCAGTACTTC.